A single T cell receptor (beta chain) is shown here with its context. What it binds is unknown. The CDR3 has 13 residues. V was clipped by 0 bases and J by 10 bases, with 13 bases between them. CDR1 SGHDT and CDR2 YYEEEE come from the germline V gene. Sequencing used immunoSEQ multiplex PCR; TCRdb keeps in-frame clones, though not all of them. This sample has 95,000 to 110,000 clones, with roughly 93% found just once. This entry belongs to a study of graft-versus-host responses after intestinal transplantation. The wider study: All of the recipients had induction that used anti-thymocyte globulin, then tacrolimus and steroids for roughly three years.

Study-level findings and limits: Investigators detected GvH clones in recipient marrow, with some emerging earlier in ileum or blood.

Sequences were derived from unstimulated CD8+ T cells sorted from spleen or lymph node cells, sampled before intestinal transplant. The chain has TRBV5-6 and TRBJ1-1, with D unclear. This clonotype was obtained from a human donor who received an intestinal transplant. The CDR3 is CASSLAPRGGAFF. The CDR3 DNA sequence: TGTGCCAGCAGCTTGGCCCCCCGAGGTGGAGCTTTCTTT.